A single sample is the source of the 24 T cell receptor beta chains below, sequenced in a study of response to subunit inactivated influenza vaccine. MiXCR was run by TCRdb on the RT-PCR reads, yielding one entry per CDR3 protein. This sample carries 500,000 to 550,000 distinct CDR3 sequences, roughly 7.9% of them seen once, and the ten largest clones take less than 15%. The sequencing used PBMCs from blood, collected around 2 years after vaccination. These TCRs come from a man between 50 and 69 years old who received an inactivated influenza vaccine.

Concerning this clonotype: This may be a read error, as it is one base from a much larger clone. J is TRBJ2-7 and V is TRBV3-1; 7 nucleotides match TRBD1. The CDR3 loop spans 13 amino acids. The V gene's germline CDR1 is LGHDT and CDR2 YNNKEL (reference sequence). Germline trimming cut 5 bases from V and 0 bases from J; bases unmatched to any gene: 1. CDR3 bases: TGTGCCAGCAGCTGGGACAGCTCCTACGAGCAGTACTTC. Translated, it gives CASSWDSSYEQYF.

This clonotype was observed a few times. CDR3 region: CASRKQGENTGELFF. CDR3 bases: TGCGCCAGCAGAAAACAGGGGGAGAACACCGGGGAGCTGTTTTTT. The chain carries TRBV5-1 and TRBJ2-2; 8 bases match TRBD1. Per the germline V gene, CDR1 is SGHRS and CDR2 is YFSETQ. The V segment lost 5 bases and the J segment 1 base; nucleotides outside the gene matches: 4. This CDR3 comprises 15 residues.

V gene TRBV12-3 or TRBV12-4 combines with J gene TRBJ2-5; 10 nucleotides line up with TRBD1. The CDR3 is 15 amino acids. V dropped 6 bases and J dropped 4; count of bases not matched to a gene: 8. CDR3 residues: CASSRDGQGVETQYF. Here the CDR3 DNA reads TGTGCCAGCAGCAGAGATGGACAGGGGGTAGAGACCCAGTACTTC.

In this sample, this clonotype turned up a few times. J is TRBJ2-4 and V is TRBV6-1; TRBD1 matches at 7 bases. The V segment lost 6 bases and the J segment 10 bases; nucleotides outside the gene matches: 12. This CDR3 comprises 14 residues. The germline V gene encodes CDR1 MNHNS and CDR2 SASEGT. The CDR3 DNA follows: TGTGCCAGCAGCCCGGGGACGGGACAGACTATTCAGTACTTC. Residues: CASSPGTGQTIQYF.

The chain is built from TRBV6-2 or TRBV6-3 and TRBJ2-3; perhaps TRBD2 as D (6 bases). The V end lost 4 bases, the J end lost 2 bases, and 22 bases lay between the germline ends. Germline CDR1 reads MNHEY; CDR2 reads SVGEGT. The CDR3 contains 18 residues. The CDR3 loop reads CASSFNLRGGIDTDTQYF. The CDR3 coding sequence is TGTGCCAGCAGTTTTAATCTTCGTGGCGGGATTGACACAGATACGCAGTATTTT.

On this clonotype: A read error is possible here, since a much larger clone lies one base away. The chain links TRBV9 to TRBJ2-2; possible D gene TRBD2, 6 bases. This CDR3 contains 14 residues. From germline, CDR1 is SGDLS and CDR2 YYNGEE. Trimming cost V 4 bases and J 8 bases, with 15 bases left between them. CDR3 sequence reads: CASSPLRGMGELFF. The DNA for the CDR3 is TGTGCCAGCAGCCCCCTTCGGGGGATGGGGGAGCTGTTTTTT.

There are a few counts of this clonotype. The CDR3 DNA is TGCGCCAGCAGCTCCGACCCCGGACAGCGAGGGAACAACACTGAAGCTTTCTTT. Translated, it gives CASSSDPGQRGNNTEAFF. The rearrangement joins TRBV5-1 to TRBJ1-1; TRBD1 might be the D (6 bases). V was trimmed by 3 bases and J by 2 bases, leaving 23 bases between them. The CDR3 has 18 amino acids. Looked up from germline, CDR1 is SGHRS and CDR2 is YFSETQ. The full variable domain, in which reference TRBV5-1 and TRBJ1-1 provide the parts outside the CDR3, is KAGVTQTPRYLIKTRGQQVTLSCSPISGHRSVSWYQQTPGQGLQFLFEYFSETQRNKGNFPGRFSGRQFSNSRSEMNVSTLELGDSALYLCASSSDPGQRGNNTEAFFGQGTRLTVV.

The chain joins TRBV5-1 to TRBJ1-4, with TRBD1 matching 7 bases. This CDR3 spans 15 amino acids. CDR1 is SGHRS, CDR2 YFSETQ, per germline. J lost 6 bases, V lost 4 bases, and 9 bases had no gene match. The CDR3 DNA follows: TGCGCCAGCAGCCGGTGGGCCAGGGGGGATGAAAAACTGTTTTTT. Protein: CASSRWARGDEKLFF.

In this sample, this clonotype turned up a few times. The CDR3 DNA reads as TGCAGTGTTCAGAGTGGACAAATGGGGTTGAATTCACCCCTCCACTTT. It translates to CSVQSGQMGLNSPLHF. The chain combines TRBV20-1 with TRBJ1-6; the D gene is possibly TRBD1 (5 bases). The V and J ends lost 7 bases and 7 bases respectively, with 23 bases between them. This CDR3 is built from 16 residues. The germline V gene has CDR1 DFQATT and CDR2 SNEGSKA (reference sequence).

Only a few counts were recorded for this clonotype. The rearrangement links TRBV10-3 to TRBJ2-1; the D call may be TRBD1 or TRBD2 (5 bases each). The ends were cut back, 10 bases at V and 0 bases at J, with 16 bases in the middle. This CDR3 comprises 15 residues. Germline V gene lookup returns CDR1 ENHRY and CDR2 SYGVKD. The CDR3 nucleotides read TGTGCCAGCAAGCACCCGGGACCCTCCTACAATGAGCAGTTCTTC. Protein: CASKHPGPSYNEQFF.

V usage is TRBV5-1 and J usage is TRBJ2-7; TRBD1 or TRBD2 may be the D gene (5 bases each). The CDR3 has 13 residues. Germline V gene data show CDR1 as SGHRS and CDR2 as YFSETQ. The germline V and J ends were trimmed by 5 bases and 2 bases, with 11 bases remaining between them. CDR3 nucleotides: TGCGCCAGCAGTCGGGACGGCCCCTACGAGCAGTACTTC. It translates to CASSRDGPYEQYF.

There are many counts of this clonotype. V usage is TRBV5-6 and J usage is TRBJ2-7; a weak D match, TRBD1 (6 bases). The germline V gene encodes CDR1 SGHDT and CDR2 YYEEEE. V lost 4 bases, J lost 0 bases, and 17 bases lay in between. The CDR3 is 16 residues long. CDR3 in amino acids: CASSAFTGPHSYEQYF. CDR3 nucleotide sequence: TGTGCCAGCAGCGCATTCACAGGGCCCCACTCCTACGAGCAGTACTTC.

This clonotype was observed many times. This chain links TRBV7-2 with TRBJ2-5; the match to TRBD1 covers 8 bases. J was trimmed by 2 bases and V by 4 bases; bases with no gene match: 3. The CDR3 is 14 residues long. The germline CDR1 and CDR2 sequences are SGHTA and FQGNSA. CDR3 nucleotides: TGTGCCAGCAGCTCCAACAGGGGGCAAGAGACCCAGTACTTC. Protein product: CASSSNRGQETQYF.

The CDR3 protein is CASGRGDRAVYEQYF. CDR3 DNA: TGTGCCAGCGGCAGGGGCGACAGGGCCGTGTACGAGCAGTACTTC. The gene calls are TRBV28 and TRBJ2-7, with TRBD1 matching 7 bases. The germline CDR1 and CDR2 sequences are MDHEN and SYDVKM. This CDR3 has 15 residues. V lost 8 bases to trimming and J lost 4 bases; unmatched junction nucleotides: 14.

The CDR3 sequence: CASSSIGGTGAMNTEAFF. The CDR3 DNA reads TGTGCCAGCAGCTCGATCGGGGGGACAGGAGCAATGAACACTGAAGCTTTCTTT. This rearrangement joins TRBV11-1 to TRBJ1-1; 8 bases align to TRBD1. The V gene end was trimmed by 4 bases and the J gene end by 0 bases; junction bases not matched to a gene: 13. The CDR3 runs 18 residues. Germline V gene lookup returns CDR1 SGHAT and CDR2 FQDESV (reference sequence).

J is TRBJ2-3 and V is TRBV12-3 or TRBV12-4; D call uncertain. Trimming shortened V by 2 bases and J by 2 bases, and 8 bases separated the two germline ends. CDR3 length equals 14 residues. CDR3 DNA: TGTGCCAGCAGTTTATACGGGCCCACAGATACGCAGTATTTT. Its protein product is CASSLYGPTDTQYF.

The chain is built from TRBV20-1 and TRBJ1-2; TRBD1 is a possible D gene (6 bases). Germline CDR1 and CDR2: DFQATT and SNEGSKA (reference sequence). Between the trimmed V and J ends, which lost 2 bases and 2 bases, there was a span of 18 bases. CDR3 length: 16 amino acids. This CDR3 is CSARPTAFGQNYGYTF. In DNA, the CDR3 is TGCAGTGCTAGACCCACTGCTTTCGGACAGAACTATGGCTACACCTTC.

CDR3 in DNA: TGTGCCAGCAGCTTGGAAACGAGGGTTGGCTACACCTTC. Its translation is CASSLETRVGYTF. This chain joins TRBV5-6 and TRBJ1-2; D call uncertain. The CDR3 contains 13 residues. V gave up 0 bases and J gave up 7 bases, with 10 bases separating them. The V gene's germline CDR1 is SGHDT and CDR2 YYEEEE.

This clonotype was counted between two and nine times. The DNA of the CDR3 is TGTGCCATCAGGTGGAGGACGGAGGCTGATAAGCAGTTCTTC. Its protein product is CAIRWRTEADKQFF. This chain connects TRBV10-3 to TRBJ2-1, with D possibly TRBD2 on 5 matching bases. From germline, CDR1 is ENHRY and CDR2 SYGVKD. This CDR3 comprises 14 residues. V shed 6 bases and J shed 11 bases, with 20 bases lying between them.

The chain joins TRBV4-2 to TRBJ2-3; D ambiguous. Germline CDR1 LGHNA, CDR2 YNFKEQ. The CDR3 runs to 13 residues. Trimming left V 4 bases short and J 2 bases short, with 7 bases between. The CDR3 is CASSPSYTDTQYF. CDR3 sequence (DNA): TGTGCCAGCAGCCCCAGTTACACAGATACGCAGTATTTT.

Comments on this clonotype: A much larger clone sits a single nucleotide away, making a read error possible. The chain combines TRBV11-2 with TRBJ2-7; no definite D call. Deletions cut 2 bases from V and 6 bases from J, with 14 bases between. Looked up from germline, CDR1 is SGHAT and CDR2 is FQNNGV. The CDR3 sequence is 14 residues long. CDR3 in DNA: TGTGCCAGCAGCTTACCGGCAGTAATATCCGAGCAGTACTTC. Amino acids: CASSLPAVISEQYF.

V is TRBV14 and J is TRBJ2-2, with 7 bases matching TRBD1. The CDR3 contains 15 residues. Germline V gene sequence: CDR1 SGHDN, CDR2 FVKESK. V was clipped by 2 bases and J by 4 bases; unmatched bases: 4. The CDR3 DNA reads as TGTGCCAGCAGCCAATTGGCAGGGGGCACCGGGGAGCTGTTTTTT. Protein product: CASSQLAGGTGELFF. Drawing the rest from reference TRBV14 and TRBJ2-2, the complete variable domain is EAGVTQFPSHSVIEKGQTVTLRCDPISGHDNLYWYRRVMGKEIKFLLHFVKESKQDESGMPNNRFLAERTGGTYSTLKVQPAELEDSGVYFCASSQLAGGTGELFFGEGSRLTVL.

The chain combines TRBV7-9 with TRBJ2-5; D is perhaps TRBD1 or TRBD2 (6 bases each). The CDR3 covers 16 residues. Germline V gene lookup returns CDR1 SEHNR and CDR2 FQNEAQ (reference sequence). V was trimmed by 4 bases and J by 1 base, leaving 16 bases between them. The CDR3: CASSSLGGGFQETQYF. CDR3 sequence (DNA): TGTGCCAGCAGCTCCCTTGGAGGGGGTTTCCAAGAGACCCAGTACTTC. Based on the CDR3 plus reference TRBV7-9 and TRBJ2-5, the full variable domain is DTGVSQNPRHKITKRGQNVTFRCDPISEHNRLYWYRQTLGQGPEFLTYFQNEAQLEKSRLLSDRFSAERPKGSFSTLEIQRTEQGDSAMYLCASSSLGGGFQETQYFGPGTRLLVL.

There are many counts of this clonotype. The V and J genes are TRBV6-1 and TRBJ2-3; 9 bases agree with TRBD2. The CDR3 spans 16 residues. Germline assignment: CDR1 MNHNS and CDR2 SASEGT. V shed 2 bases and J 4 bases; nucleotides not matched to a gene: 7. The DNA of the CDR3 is TGTGCCAGCAGTGAACGTAGCGGGAGTTTGGCAGATACGCAGTATTTT. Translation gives CASSERSGSLADTQYF.